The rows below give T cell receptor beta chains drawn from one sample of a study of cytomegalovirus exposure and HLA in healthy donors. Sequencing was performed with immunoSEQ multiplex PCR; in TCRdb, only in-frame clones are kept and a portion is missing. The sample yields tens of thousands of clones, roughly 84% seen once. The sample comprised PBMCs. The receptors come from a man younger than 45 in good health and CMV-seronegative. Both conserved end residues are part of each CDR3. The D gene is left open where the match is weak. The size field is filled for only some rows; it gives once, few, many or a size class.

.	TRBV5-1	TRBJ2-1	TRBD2	CASSLAAGTSGAHNEQFF	TGCGCCAGCAGCTTGGCTGCAGGGACTAGCGGGGCCCACAATGAGCAGTTCTTC
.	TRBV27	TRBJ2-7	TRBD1	CASSLGQGAHYEQYF	TGTGCCAGCAGTCTGGGACAGGGGGCTCACTACGAGCAGTACTTC
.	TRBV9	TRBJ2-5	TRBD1	CASSVGTGTQETQYF	TGTGCCAGCAGCGTCGGGACAGGTACCCAAGAGACCCAGTACTTC
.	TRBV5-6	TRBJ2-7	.	CASRRETYEQYF	TGTGCCAGCAGACGGGAAACCTACGAGCAGTACTTC
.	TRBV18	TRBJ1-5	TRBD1	CASSPRTGGDQPQHF	TGTGCCAGCTCACCACGGACAGGGGGCGACCAGCCCCAGCATTTT
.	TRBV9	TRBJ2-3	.	CASSDGKTSTDTQYF	TGTGCCAGCAGCGACGGAAAGACTAGCACAGATACGCAGTATTTT
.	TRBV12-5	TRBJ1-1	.	CASGLVLEGSEAFF	TGTGCTAGTGGTTTGGTACTAGAAGGGTCTGAAGCTTTCTTT
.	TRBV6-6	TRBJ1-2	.	CASSYDNAGNYGYTF	TGTGCCAGCAGTTATGATAACGCGGGGAACTATGGCTACACCTTC
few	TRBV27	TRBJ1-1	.	CASSSLGGVTEAFF	TGTGCCAGCAGTTCTCTGGGGGGGGTGACTGAAGCTTTCTTT
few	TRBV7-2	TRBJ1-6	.	CASSLQGSYNSPLHF	TGTGCCAGCAGCTTACAGGGTTCCTATAATTCACCCCTCCACTTT
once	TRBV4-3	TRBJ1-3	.	CASSQGTSGNTIYF	TGCGCCAGCAGCCAGGGGACATCTGGAAACACCATATATTTT
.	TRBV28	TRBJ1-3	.	CASSGGSGNTIYF	TGTGCCAGCAGTGGCGGCTCTGGAAACACCATATATTTT
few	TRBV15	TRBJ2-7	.	CATSGDRDLGEQYF	TGTGCCACCAGCGGTGACAGAGACCTCGGCGAGCAGTACTTC
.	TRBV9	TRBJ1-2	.	CASSVVGGHGYTF	TGTGCCAGCAGCGTAGTTGGGGGCCATGGCTACACCTTC
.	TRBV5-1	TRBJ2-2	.	CASSFSIAGSGELFF	TGCGCCAGCAGCTTCTCGATAGCAGGGTCCGGGGAGCTGTTTTTT
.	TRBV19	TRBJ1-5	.	CASSPEGPSLSAQHF	TGTGCCAGTAGTCCCGAGGGCCCTTCCTTGTCGGCCCAGCATTTT
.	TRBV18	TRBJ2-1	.	CASSPPSGYNEQFF	TGTGCCAGCTCACCACCGTCAGGATACAATGAGCAGTTCTTC
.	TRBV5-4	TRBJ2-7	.	CASSLQGPTYEQYF	TGTGCCAGCAGCTTACAGGGACCGACCTACGAGCAGTACTTC
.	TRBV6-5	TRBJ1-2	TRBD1	CASSYESRGPHGYTF	TGTGCCAGCAGTTACGAATCCAGGGGGCCTCATGGCTACACCTTC